The 20 T cell receptor beta chains listed next were all sequenced from one sample in a study of blood T cell repertoires in COVID-19. Generated by immunoSEQ multiplex PCR, the TCRdb table keeps only in-frame clones and is missing some. The repertoire holds more than 80,000 clones, with roughly 88% as singletons. Sequenced input: peripheral blood. These receptors came from a human donor with active COVID-19. The donor label of this sample is uncertain.

The chain uses TRBV5-8 and TRBJ2-3; no definite D call. The CDR3 consists of 13 residues. The germline V and J ends were trimmed by 4 bases and 6 bases, with 12 bases remaining between them. Germline V gives CDR1 SGHTS, CDR2 YDEGEE. The CDR3 DNA reads as TGTGCCAGCAGCCCCAGTATCTCGGATACGCAGTATTTT. Residues: CASSPSISDTQYF.

J is TRBJ1-1 and V is TRBV4-3; maybe TRBD1 (6 bases). V was cut by 5 bases and J by 4 bases, with 17 bases left in between. The CDR3 has 15 amino acids. The germline V gene has CDR1 LGHNA and CDR2 YSLEER. DNA for the CDR3: TGCGCCAGCAGCAGGCCTGGGGGCTTGGGCACTGAAGCTTTCTTT. It yields the protein CASSRPGGLGTEAFF.

The rearrangement links TRBV4-2 to TRBJ2-5; 10 nucleotides line up with TRBD2. The ends lost 0 bases at V and 5 bases at J; junction bases unmatched: 21. Germline CDR1 reads LGHNA; CDR2 reads YNFKEQ. CDR3 length: 21 amino acids. The CDR3 nucleotides read TGTGCCAGCAGCCAAGATGTGGCGGGTCGAGCGGGGGGGCTGTCCGTTGAGACCCAGTACTTC. The encoded protein is CASSQDVAGRAGGLSVETQYF.

This clone was recorded once. The chain has TRBV7-2 and TRBJ2-5, with 8 bases fitting TRBD2. With V trimmed by 2 bases and J by 2 bases, 4 bases remained unmatched. Per the germline V gene, CDR1 is SGHTA and CDR2 is FQGNSA. The CDR3 spans 15 residues. The CDR3 coding sequence is TGTGCCAGCAGCTTAAGGTTAGCGGGACAAGAGACCCAGTACTTC. Translation gives CASSLRLAGQETQYF.

CDR3 coding DNA: TGTGCCAGCAGCCAAGGAAGGGGGCTGGACTATGGCTACACCTTC. It yields the protein CASSQGRGLDYGYTF. J is TRBJ1-2 and V is TRBV3-1 (or the pseudogene TRBV3-2); 7 nucleotides line up with TRBD1. Germline V CDR1 and CDR2: LGHDT, YNNKEL (reference sequence). Losses at the gene ends were 1 base for V and 3 bases for J; bases not matched to a gene: 5. The CDR3 is 15 amino acids.

This clone was detected a few times. This chain uses TRBV6-2 or TRBV6-3 with TRBJ2-1, with a possible D match to TRBD2 (6 bases). The CDR3 loop spans 16 amino acids. CDR1 is MNHEY, CDR2 SVGEGT, per germline. Trimming removed 4 bases at V and 6 bases at J, with 19 bases between. The CDR3 spells CASSSRGGVAGNEQFF. Here the CDR3 DNA reads TGTGCCAGCAGTTCAAGGGGCGGGGTCGCAGGCAATGAGCAGTTCTTC.

The rearrangement uses TRBV4-1 and TRBJ1-1; 7 bases fit TRBD1. Trimming took 3 bases from V and 2 from J; bases not matched to a gene: 6. The CDR3 runs 15 residues. Germline CDR1 is MGHRA and CDR2 is YSYEKL. The CDR3 region is CASSQSGQENTEAFF. The CDR3 DNA is TGCGCCAGCAGCCAGAGCGGACAGGAAAACACTGAAGCTTTCTTT.

This clone was detected only once. The J gene is TRBJ2-5, the V gene TRBV4-2; D is possibly TRBD2 (7 bases). The V gene's germline CDR1 is LGHNA and CDR2 YNFKEQ. This CDR3 spans 16 amino acids. Between the trimmed V and J ends, which lost 0 bases and 1 base, there was a span of 12 bases. CDR3: CASSQERGGGQETQYF. CDR3 coding DNA: TGTGCCAGCAGCCAAGAAAGGGGAGGGGGCCAAGAGACCCAGTACTTC.

The rearrangement links TRBV28 to TRBJ1-2; D unclear. This CDR3 region has 12 residues. CDR1 MDHEN and CDR2 SYDVKM come from the germline V gene. V lost 5 bases, J lost 4 bases, and 8 bases lay in between. The CDR3 DNA is TGTGCCAGCAGTCCCCACACCTATGGCTACACCTTC. As protein: CASSPHTYGYTF.

The V gene is TRBV5-4, the J gene TRBJ2-1; TRBD2 is a possible D gene (6 bases). Germline CDR1 and CDR2: SGHNT and YYREEE (reference sequence). The CDR3 contains 16 residues. V was shortened by 4 bases and J by 4 bases, with 18 bases between the two germline ends. The CDR3 reads CASSSGGAGTYNEQFF. CDR3 coding DNA: TGTGCCAGCAGCAGTGGCGGGGCGGGAACGTACAATGAGCAGTTCTTC.

The genes are TRBV2 and TRBJ2-7, with a possible D match to TRBD2 (5 bases). V gave up 8 bases and J gave up 3 bases, with 11 bases separating them. The CDR3 spans 12 residues. Germline V gene lookup returns CDR1 SNHLY and CDR2 FYNNEI. The CDR3 DNA reads TGTGCCAGCTCCCTAGCAATCTACGAGCAGTACTTC. Protein sequence: CASSLAIYEQYF.

The genes are TRBV2 and TRBJ2-1; D may be TRBD2 (5 bases). The CDR3 is made up of 12 amino acids. V lost 4 bases to trimming and J lost 7 bases, with 8 bases between them. Germline CDR1 and CDR2: SNHLY and FYNNEI. CDR3 protein: CASSVEGNEQFF. CDR3 sequence (DNA): TGTGCCAGCAGTGTAGAGGGTAATGAGCAGTTCTTC.

The V gene is TRBV27, the J gene TRBJ2-2, with 7 bases lining up with TRBD1. CDR3 length: 14 amino acids. Trimming took 5 bases from V and 5 from J; bases not matched to a gene: 5. Germline V CDR1 and CDR2: MNHEY, SMNVEV (reference sequence). CDR3 bases: TGTGCCAGCAGTGGTGGGACAGCAACCGGGGAGCTGTTTTTT. Translating it yields CASSGGTATGELFF.

The CDR3 reads CASRKPGVTNYGYTF. In DNA form, the CDR3 reads TGTGCCAGCAGGAAGCCCGGGGTTACTAACTATGGCTACACCTTC. The chain joins TRBV27 to TRBJ1-2; D is unresolved. The V and J ends lost 6 bases and 0 bases respectively, with 14 bases between them. CDR1 MNHEY and CDR2 SMNVEV come from the germline V gene (reference sequence). The CDR3 runs 15 residues.

The chain links TRBV19 to TRBJ2-1; a possible D gene is TRBD2 (6 bases). This CDR3 is 13 amino acids long. Trimming shortened V by 4 bases and J by 4 bases, and 8 bases separated the two germline ends. Germline CDR1 and CDR2: LNHDA and SQIVND (reference sequence). CDR3 sequence: CASSTGSYNEQFF. In DNA, the CDR3 is TGTGCCAGTAGTACCGGGAGTTACAATGAGCAGTTCTTC.

The chain joins TRBV5-1 to TRBJ2-5, with D maybe TRBD2 (5 bases). Germline V lookup: CDR1 SGHRS, CDR2 YFSETQ. This CDR3 has 16 amino acids. Trimming left V 4 bases short and J 9 bases short, with 25 bases between. CDR3 loop: CASSPSSSGSSPAQYF. The DNA for the CDR3 is TGCGCCAGCAGCCCATCATCGAGCGGCAGTTCGCCGGCCCAGTACTTC.

Worth noting for this clone: Other DNA sequences in this sample translate to the same CDR3. The chain is built from TRBV7-9 and TRBJ2-6; 9 bases are a match to TRBD2. The CDR3 is 18 amino acids. Unmatched junction bases numbered 10, after V lost 3 bases and J lost 4 bases. Germline lookup yields CDR1 SEHNR and CDR2 FQNEAQ (reference sequence). CDR3 in DNA: TGTGCCAGCAGCTTTCGGGTCGCGGGGGGGCAAGGGGCCAACGTCCTGACTTTC. It translates to CASSFRVAGGQGANVLTF.

The chain couples TRBV18 to TRBJ2-5, with 7 bases fitting TRBD2. V gave up 1 base and J gave up 5 bases; unmatched junction bases: 1. Germline V CDR1 and CDR2: KGHSH, LQKENI. The CDR3 sequence is 13 residues long. CDR3 amino acids: CASSPRDYETQYF. DNA of the CDR3: TGTGCCAGCTCACCACGGGACTATGAGACCCAGTACTTC.

This chain joins TRBV5-6 and TRBJ2-6; D remains ambiguous. Per germline, CDR1 SGHDT and CDR2 YYEEEE. The CDR3 totals 17 residues. The ends were cut back, 0 bases at V and 1 base at J, with 11 bases in the middle. The DNA for the CDR3 is TGTGCCAGCAGCTTGGCGCCCCAGGCGTCTGGGGCCAACGTCCTGACTTTC. Protein: CASSLAPQASGANVLTF. Full variable domain (missing parts from reference TRBV5-6 and TRBJ2-6): DAGVTQSPTHLIKTRGQQVTLRCSPKSGHDTVSWYQQALGQGPQFIFQYYEEEERQRGNFPDRFSGHQFPNYSSELNVNALLLGDSALYLCASSLAPQASGANVLTFGAGSRLTVL.

The chain recombines TRBV6-4 with TRBJ2-2, with D possibly being TRBD1 (5 bases). Germline V gene data show CDR1 as MRHNA and CDR2 as SNTAGT. V shed 5 bases and J shed 7 bases, with 14 bases lying between them. This CDR3 region has 14 residues. This CDR3 is CASSLDSGFGELFF. As DNA, the CDR3 is TGTGCCAGCAGTCTAGACAGTGGCTTCGGGGAGCTGTTTTTT.